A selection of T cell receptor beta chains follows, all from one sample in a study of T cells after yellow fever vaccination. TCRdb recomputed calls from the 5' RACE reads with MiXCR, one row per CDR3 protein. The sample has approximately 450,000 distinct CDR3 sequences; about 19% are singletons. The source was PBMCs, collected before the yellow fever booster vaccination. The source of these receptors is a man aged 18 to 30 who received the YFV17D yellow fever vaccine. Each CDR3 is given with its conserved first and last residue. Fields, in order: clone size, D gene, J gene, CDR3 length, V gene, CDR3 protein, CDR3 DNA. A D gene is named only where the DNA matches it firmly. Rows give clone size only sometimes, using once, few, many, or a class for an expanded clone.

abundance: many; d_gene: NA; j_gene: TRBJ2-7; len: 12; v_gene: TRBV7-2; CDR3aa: CASSSSSYEQYF; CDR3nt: TGTGCCAGCAGTAGCAGCTCCTACGAGCAGTACTTC
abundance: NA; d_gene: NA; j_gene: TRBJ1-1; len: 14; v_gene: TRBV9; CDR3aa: CASSGDDMSTEAFF; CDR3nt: TGTGCCAGCAGCGGGGACGACATGAGCACTGAAGCTTTCTTT
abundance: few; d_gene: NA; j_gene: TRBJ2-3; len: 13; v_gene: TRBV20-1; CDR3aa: CSVPDFSTDTQYF; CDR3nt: TGCAGTGTGCCGGACTTTTCCACAGATACGCAGTATTTT
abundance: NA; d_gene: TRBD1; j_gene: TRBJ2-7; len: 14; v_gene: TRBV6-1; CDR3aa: CASRGGTGDHEQYF; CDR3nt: TGTGCCAGCAGGGGAGGGACAGGGGACCACGAGCAGTACTTC
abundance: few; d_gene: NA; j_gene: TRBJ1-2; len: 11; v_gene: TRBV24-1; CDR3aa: CATSGNDGYTF; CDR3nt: TGTGCCACCAGTGGGAACGATGGCTACACCTTC
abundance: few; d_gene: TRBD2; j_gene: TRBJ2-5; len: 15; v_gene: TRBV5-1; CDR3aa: CASSFWTSGQETQYF; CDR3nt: TGCGCCAGCAGCTTCTGGACTAGCGGCCAAGAGACCCAGTACTTC
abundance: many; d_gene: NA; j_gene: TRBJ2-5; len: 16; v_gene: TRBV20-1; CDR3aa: CSASLPLASPWGTQYF; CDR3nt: TGCAGTGCTAGTCTCCCCCTGGCTAGCCCCTGGGGGACCCAGTACTTC
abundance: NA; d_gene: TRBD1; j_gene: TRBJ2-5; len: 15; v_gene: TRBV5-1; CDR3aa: CASSSGQSLQETQYF; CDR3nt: TGCGCCAGCAGCTCGGGACAGAGCCTACAAGAGACCCAGTACTTC
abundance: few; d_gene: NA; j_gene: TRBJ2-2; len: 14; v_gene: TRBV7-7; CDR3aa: CASSPSTNTGELFF; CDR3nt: TGTGCTAGCAGCCCGTCCACGAACACCGGGGAGCTGTTTTTT
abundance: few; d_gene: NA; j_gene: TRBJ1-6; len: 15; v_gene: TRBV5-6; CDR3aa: CASSSGRQGNSPLHF; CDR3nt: TGTGCCAGCAGCAGTGGACGCCAGGGGAATTCACCCCTCCACTTT
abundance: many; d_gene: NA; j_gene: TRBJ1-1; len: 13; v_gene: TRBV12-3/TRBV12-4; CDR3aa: CASSSTGTTEAFF; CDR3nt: TGTGCCAGCAGTTCCACAGGGACCACTGAAGCTTTCTTT